The 5 T cell receptor beta chains reported below all come from one sample, sequenced in a study of siplizumab effects on memory and regulatory T cells. Clones were sequenced by immunoSEQ multiplex PCR, and TCRdb holds only the in-frame ones, with some missing. Of over 80,000 clones listed, roughly 86% were seen once; the top ten hold 1.5%. Input material: Tregs sorted from blood. Receptor source: a human donor in good health.

The chain carries TRBV30 and TRBJ2-3, with 10 bases fitting TRBD2. V was clipped by 3 bases and J by 5 bases; unmatched bases: 8. Germline V gene sequence: CDR1 GTSNPN, CDR2 SVGIG (reference sequence). This CDR3 contains 15 residues. CDR3 protein: CAWSPAGGPLDTQYF. Here the CDR3 DNA reads TGTGCCTGGAGCCCAGCGGGGGGGCCCCTAGATACGCAGTATTTT.

This clone was seen a single time. The chain is built from TRBV10-3 and TRBJ2-1; 9 nucleotides line up with TRBD1. CDR1 is ENHRY, CDR2 SYGVKD, per germline. The CDR3 loop spans 17 amino acids. Trimming cost V 0 bases and J 6 bases; bases outside gene matches: 9. The CDR3 sequence is CAISESFPGQGLNEQFF. The CDR3 DNA is TGTGCCATCAGTGAGTCCTTTCCGGGACAGGGCCTCAATGAGCAGTTCTTC.

The chain links TRBV19 to TRBJ2-6; D unresolved. Germline-derived CDR1 and CDR2 are LNHDA and SQIVND (reference sequence). With 1 base removed from V and 0 bases from J, the gap between germline ends came to 13 bases. The CDR3 is 18 amino acids. CDR3 in DNA: TGTGCCAGTAGTATAGCCACAAGGGTGATCTCTGGGGCCAACGTCCTGACTTTC. It codes for CASSIATRVISGANVLTF.

The V and J genes are TRBV6-6 and TRBJ2-7; possibly TRBD1 for D (5 bases). The CDR3 runs to 13 residues. With 3 bases removed from V and 4 bases from J, the gap between germline ends came to 10 bases. CDR1 is MNHNY, CDR2 SVGAGI, per germline (reference sequence). CDR3 residues: CASSYDQGYEQYF. CDR3 DNA sequence: TGTGCCAGCAGTTATGACCAGGGTTACGAGCAGTACTTC.

The chain couples TRBV6-5 to TRBJ1-2; the D gene is possibly TRBD1 (5 bases). Germline-derived CDR1 and CDR2 are MNHEY and SVGAGI. The V gene lost 4 bases and the J gene lost 8 bases, with 8 bases spanning the gap. This CDR3 has 11 residues. The CDR3 spells CASSSGLGYTF. The CDR3 DNA reads TGTGCCAGCAGTTCAGGGTTGGGCTACACCTTC.